The rows below give T cell receptor beta chains drawn from one sample of a study of blood T cell repertoires in COVID-19. Here immunoSEQ multiplex PCR was the method, and the copy in TCRdb shows in-frame clones only, minus some. The sample contains 250,000 or so clones, approximately 90% of which appear only once. The specimen sequenced was PBMCs or T cells enriched from blood (not recorded which). The receptors were gathered from a man aged 40-49 years who had been exposed to COVID-19. The CDR3 runs from the conserved cysteine through the conserved F or W. Each record gives: V gene, J gene, CDR3 protein.

TRBV5-6	TRBJ1-4	CASSLRPSNPTNEKLFF
TRBV6-2/TRBV6-3	TRBJ2-1	CASSYEGHNEQFF
TRBV4-1	TRBJ2-1	CASSQATGGSYNEQFF
TRBV3-1/TRBV3-2	TRBJ2-7	CASSQMVQHSYEQYF
TRBV3-1/TRBV3-2	TRBJ1-1	CASSQASSPIRGDTEAFF
TRBV19	TRBJ2-1	CASRTRPFSSYNEQFF
TRBV30	TRBJ1-3	CAGTDRVGNTIYF
TRBV11-2	TRBJ2-3	CASSLASRTDTQYF
TRBV19	TRBJ1-1	CASSRLGQGKNTEAFF
TRBV28	TRBJ1-2	CASGTGGTGNYGYTF
TRBV9	TRBJ2-3	CASSVGTSGRWRTDTQYF
TRBV12-3/TRBV12-4	TRBJ1-2	CASSSSYGYTF
TRBV5-4	TRBJ2-7	CASSPRPGNEQYF
TRBV7-9	TRBJ2-1	CASSLEGTRNNEQFF
TRBV19	TRBJ1-1	CASRASGLREAFF
TRBV12-3/TRBV12-4	TRBJ2-1	CASSTHNEQFF
TRBV19	TRBJ1-5	CASSISQGNHQPQHF
TRBV3-1/TRBV3-2	TRBJ2-3	CASSHWGEGREDTQYF
TRBV2	TRBJ2-7	CAKSPLSGEQYF
TRBV5-4	TRBJ2-4	CASSFPGDLAKNIQYF
TRBV6-5	TRBJ2-2	CASSLVLVGPGELFF
TRBV28	TRBJ2-7	CASSFRQVLRPYEQYF
TRBV4-1	TRBJ1-1	CASSQVNRGTEAFF
TRBV6-4	TRBJ2-1	CASSPGHSGYNEQFF
TRBV30	TRBJ2-3	CAWGGSTTQADTQYF
TRBV6-2/TRBV6-3	TRBJ2-5	CASSDTSPSFETQYF
TRBV12-3/TRBV12-4	TRBJ2-7	CASSLGLLYEQYF
TRBV3-1/TRBV3-2	TRBJ2-5	CASSQDGLAGGPWETQYF
TRBV7-6	TRBJ2-7	CASSQHSDRSYEQYF
TRBV6-2/TRBV6-3	TRBJ2-7	CASSPLSEQYF
TRBV9	TRBJ1-1	CASSAGLGREDEAFF
TRBV19	TRBJ2-1	CASSIRFEVTSGEQFF
TRBV6-5	TRBJ2-5	CAVREAGGLETQYF
TRBV2	TRBJ1-5	CASSSQGQSNQPQHF
TRBV28	TRBJ1-1	CASSLLGTGGGSTEAFF
TRBV9	TRBJ1-3	CASSGAGHLGNTIYF
TRBV7-9	TRBJ1-3	CASSLRGDGNTIYF
TRBV6-5	TRBJ1-5	CASSYVGRGQPQHF
TRBV28	TRBJ2-7	CASRGMNYEQYF
TRBV19	TRBJ1-2	CASSGTGVGYTF
TRBV29-1	TRBJ2-3	CSSRGGRTSTDTQYF
TRBV9	TRBJ2-1	CASSASAGTSVPYNEQFF
TRBV9	TRBJ2-2	CASSVEESGSLTGELFF
TRBV6-2/TRBV6-3	TRBJ2-2	CASSYSIVRQANTGELFF
TRBV10-2	TRBJ2-3	CASSVWSGQTDTQYF
TRBV2	TRBJ2-1	CASSGSANNEQFF
TRBV19	TRBJ1-1	CASTQDTYTEAFF
TRBV2	TRBJ1-5	CASREQVFQPQHF